This is a list of T cell receptor beta chains from one sample in a study of blood T cell repertoires in COVID-19. Produced via immunoSEQ multiplex PCR; TCRdb's table is partial and in-frame only. This table holds approximately 490,000 clones, about 85% found once. Sequencing was performed on PBMCs or T cells enriched from blood (not recorded which). Receptors were obtained from a woman between 55 and 75 years old who had recovered from COVID-19. Each CDR3 is given with its conserved first and last residue. The order of the fields is clone size, J gene, D gene, V gene, CDR3 protein, CDR3 DNA. A D gene is named only where the DNA matches it firmly. Clone size is not always given. Where it is, it says once, few, many or a class for expanded clones.

clone_size: -; j_call: TRBJ2-2; d_call: TRBD1; v_call: TRBV9; cdr3_aa: CASSVDGDSYTGELFF; cdr3_nt: TGTGCCAGCAGCGTAGATGGGGACAGCTACACCGGGGAGCTGTTTTTT
clone_size: -; j_call: TRBJ1-1; d_call: TRBD1; v_call: TRBV9; cdr3_aa: CASSGDRGRGNTEAFF; cdr3_nt: TGTGCCAGCAGCGGAGACAGGGGGCGAGGGAACACTGAAGCTTTCTTT
clone_size: few; j_call: TRBJ1-6; d_call: -; v_call: TRBV5-6; cdr3_aa: CASSFFGTNNSPLHF; cdr3_nt: TGTGCCAGCAGCTTCTTCGGGACAAATAATTCACCCCTCCACTTT
clone_size: -; j_call: TRBJ1-2; d_call: -; v_call: TRBV10-3; cdr3_aa: CAISESAANYGYTF; cdr3_nt: TGTGCCATCAGTGAGTCGGCAGCTAACTATGGCTACACCTTC
clone_size: -; j_call: TRBJ2-3; d_call: -; v_call: TRBV18; cdr3_aa: CASSRREASTDTQYF; cdr3_nt: TGTGCCAGCTCAAGAAGGGAGGCTAGCACAGATACGCAGTATTTT
clone_size: -; j_call: TRBJ2-3; d_call: TRBD1; v_call: TRBV6-5; cdr3_aa: CASSPGTALPNTQYF; cdr3_nt: TGTGCCAGCAGTCCCGGGACAGCCCTTCCCAATACGCAGTATTTT
clone_size: -; j_call: TRBJ1-1; d_call: -; v_call: TRBV7-8; cdr3_aa: CASSLRAGRGAFF; cdr3_nt: TGTGCCAGCAGCTTAAGGGCCGGCCGGGGGGCTTTCTTT
clone_size: -; j_call: TRBJ1-5; d_call: TRBD1; v_call: TRBV6-5; cdr3_aa: CASSSRQGEGQPQHF; cdr3_nt: TGTGCCAGCAGTTCCCGACAGGGGGAAGGTCAGCCCCAGCATTTT
clone_size: -; j_call: TRBJ1-5; d_call: -; v_call: TRBV6-1; cdr3_aa: CASSEEGTNQPQHF; cdr3_nt: TGTGCCAGCAGTGAAGAGGGGACTAATCAGCCCCAGCATTTT
clone_size: few; j_call: TRBJ2-4; d_call: -; v_call: TRBV28; cdr3_aa: CASSLGRVYIQYF; cdr3_nt: TGTGCCAGCAGTTTAGGCAGGGTGTACATTCAGTACTTC
clone_size: -; j_call: TRBJ1-6; d_call: -; v_call: TRBV2; cdr3_aa: CASTTKRNNSPLHF; cdr3_nt: TGTGCCAGCACCACTAAACGGAATAATTCACCCCTCCACTTT
clone_size: -; j_call: TRBJ2-1; d_call: TRBD2; v_call: TRBV6-4; cdr3_aa: CASRLTSGVSYNEQFF; cdr3_nt: TGTGCCAGCAGATTGACTAGCGGGGTCTCCTACAATGAGCAGTTCTTC
clone_size: -; j_call: TRBJ1-2; d_call: -; v_call: TRBV11-2; cdr3_aa: CASSLERAQDYGYTF; cdr3_nt: TGTGCCAGCAGCTTAGAAAGAGCACAGGACTATGGCTACACCTTC
clone_size: -; j_call: TRBJ1-2; d_call: -; v_call: TRBV9; cdr3_aa: CASSVVTGIANYGYTF; cdr3_nt: TGTGCCAGCAGCGTAGTAACTGGTATCGCTAACTATGGCTACACCTTC
clone_size: -; j_call: TRBJ1-5; d_call: TRBD1; v_call: TRBV9; cdr3_aa: CASSVGTGGRQPQHF; cdr3_nt: TGTGCCAGCAGCGTAGGGACAGGGGGCCGACAGCCCCAGCATTTT
clone_size: -; j_call: TRBJ2-1; d_call: -; v_call: TRBV7-2; cdr3_aa: CASSLLGLNYNEQFF; cdr3_nt: TGTGCCAGCAGCTTACTGGGGCTCAATTACAATGAGCAGTTCTTC
clone_size: -; j_call: TRBJ2-2; d_call: -; v_call: TRBV12-1; cdr3_aa: CASSSKQGVNTGELFF; cdr3_nt: TGTGCCAGCAGCTCTAAACAGGGGGTCAACACCGGGGAGCTGTTTTTT
clone_size: -; j_call: TRBJ2-1; d_call: TRBD2; v_call: TRBV20-1; cdr3_aa: CSASLSLAGDNEQFF; cdr3_nt: TGCAGTGCGAGTCTTAGTCTAGCGGGAGACAATGAGCAGTTCTTC
clone_size: -; j_call: TRBJ2-2; d_call: -; v_call: TRBV5-1; cdr3_aa: CASSFWGPGELFF; cdr3_nt: TGCGCCAGCAGCTTCTGGGGCCCCGGGGAGCTGTTTTTT
clone_size: -; j_call: TRBJ1-1; d_call: -; v_call: TRBV5-1; cdr3_aa: CASSLVLANTEAFF; cdr3_nt: TGCGCCAGCAGCCTAGTTCTCGCGAACACTGAAGCTTTCTTT
clone_size: -; j_call: TRBJ2-7; d_call: -; v_call: TRBV5-8; cdr3_aa: CASSSQGDEQYF; cdr3_nt: TGTGCCAGCAGCTCACAGGGAGACGAGCAGTACTTC
clone_size: -; j_call: TRBJ2-2; d_call: -; v_call: TRBV9; cdr3_aa: CASSVEGQNTGELFF; cdr3_nt: TGTGCCAGCAGCGTAGAGGGACAGAACACCGGGGAGCTGTTTTTT
clone_size: -; j_call: TRBJ1-4; d_call: -; v_call: TRBV28; cdr3_aa: CASSYAGDANEKLFF; cdr3_nt: TGTGCCAGCAGTTACGCGGGGGATGCTAATGAAAAACTGTTTTTT
clone_size: once; j_call: TRBJ2-6; d_call: TRBD1; v_call: TRBV27; cdr3_aa: CASSLTGLSGANVLTF; cdr3_nt: TGTGCCAGCAGTTTGACAGGGCTCTCTGGGGCCAACGTCCTGACTTTC
clone_size: -; j_call: TRBJ2-1; d_call: -; v_call: TRBV12-3/TRBV12-4; cdr3_aa: CASSGTGINEQFF; cdr3_nt: TGTGCCAGCAGTGGGACTGGGATCAATGAGCAGTTCTTC
clone_size: -; j_call: TRBJ1-6; d_call: TRBD1; v_call: TRBV7-2; cdr3_aa: CASSLGVGGNSPLHF; cdr3_nt: TGTGCCAGCAGCTTAGGGGTAGGGGGCAATTCACCCCTCCACTTT
clone_size: once; j_call: TRBJ2-3; d_call: TRBD2; v_call: TRBV3-1/TRBV3-2; cdr3_aa: CASSPGTRGETDTQYF; cdr3_nt: TGTGCCAGCAGCCCGGGGACTAGAGGGGAGACAGATACGCAGTATTTT
clone_size: -; j_call: TRBJ2-3; d_call: TRBD1; v_call: TRBV5-1; cdr3_aa: CASSLGDRGNADTQYF; cdr3_nt: TGCGCCAGCAGCTTGGGAGACAGGGGAAACGCAGATACGCAGTATTTT
clone_size: few; j_call: TRBJ1-2; d_call: -; v_call: TRBV2; cdr3_aa: CASSSVPTGVGYTF; cdr3_nt: TGTGCCAGCAGTTCGGTCCCGACGGGGGTCGGCTACACCTTC
clone_size: once; j_call: TRBJ1-2; d_call: -; v_call: TRBV10-1; cdr3_aa: CASKAGGRYGYTF; cdr3_nt: TGCGCCAGCAAGGCGGGCGGACGGTATGGCTACACCTTC
clone_size: -; j_call: TRBJ1-1; d_call: TRBD1; v_call: TRBV5-4; cdr3_aa: CASSPEGGQPDTEAFF; cdr3_nt: TGTGCCAGCAGCCCGGAGGGGGGACAGCCCGACACTGAAGCTTTCTTT
clone_size: -; j_call: TRBJ1-2; d_call: -; v_call: TRBV18; cdr3_aa: CASSLRRQEGTIGGYTF; cdr3_nt: TGTGCCAGCTCACTCCGACGACAAGAGGGGACTATCGGTGGCTACACCTTC
clone_size: -; j_call: TRBJ2-1; d_call: TRBD2; v_call: TRBV2; cdr3_aa: CASQLAGAPNEQFF; cdr3_nt: TGTGCCAGCCAACTAGCGGGGGCCCCCAATGAGCAGTTCTTC
clone_size: -; j_call: TRBJ1-1; d_call: TRBD1; v_call: TRBV20-1; cdr3_aa: CSASRTGVTEAFF; cdr3_nt: TGCAGTGCTAGTCGGACAGGGGTAACTGAAGCTTTCTTT
clone_size: -; j_call: TRBJ1-1; d_call: -; v_call: TRBV10-3; cdr3_aa: CAISDFLSIRNTEAFF; cdr3_nt: TGTGCCATCAGTGATTTTCTGAGTATTCGGAACACTGAAGCTTTCTTT
clone_size: many; j_call: TRBJ2-3; d_call: TRBD2; v_call: TRBV4-1; cdr3_aa: CASSQDPPWTSGVSDTQYF; cdr3_nt: TGCGCCAGCAGCCAAGATCCCCCCTGGACTAGCGGGGTCTCAGATACGCAGTATTTT